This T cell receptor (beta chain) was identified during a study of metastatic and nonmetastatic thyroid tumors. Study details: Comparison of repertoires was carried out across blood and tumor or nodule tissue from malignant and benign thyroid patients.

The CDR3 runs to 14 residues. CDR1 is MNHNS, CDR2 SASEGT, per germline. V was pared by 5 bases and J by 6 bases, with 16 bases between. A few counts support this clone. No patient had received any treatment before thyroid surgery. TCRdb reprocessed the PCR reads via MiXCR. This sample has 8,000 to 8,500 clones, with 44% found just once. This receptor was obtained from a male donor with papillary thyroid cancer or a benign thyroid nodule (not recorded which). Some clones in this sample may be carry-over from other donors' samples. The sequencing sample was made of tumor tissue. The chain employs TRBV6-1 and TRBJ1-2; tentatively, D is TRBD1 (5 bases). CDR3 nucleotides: TGTGCCAGCAGTCCTAGGACACCCCAGCATGGCTACACCTTC. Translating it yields CASSPRTPQHGYTF.